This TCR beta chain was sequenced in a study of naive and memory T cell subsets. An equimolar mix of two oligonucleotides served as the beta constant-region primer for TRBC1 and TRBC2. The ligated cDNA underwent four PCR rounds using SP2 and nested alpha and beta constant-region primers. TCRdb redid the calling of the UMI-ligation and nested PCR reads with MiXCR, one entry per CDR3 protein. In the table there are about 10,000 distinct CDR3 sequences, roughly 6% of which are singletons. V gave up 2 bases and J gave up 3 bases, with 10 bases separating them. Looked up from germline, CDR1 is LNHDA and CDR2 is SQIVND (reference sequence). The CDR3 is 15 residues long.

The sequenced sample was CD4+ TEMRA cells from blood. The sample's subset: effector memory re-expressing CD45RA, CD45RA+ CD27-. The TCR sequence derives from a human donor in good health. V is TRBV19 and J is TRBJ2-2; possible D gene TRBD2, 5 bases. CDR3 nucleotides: TGTGCCAGTAGTATAAGAGGGCAGGACACCGGGGAGCTGTTTTTT. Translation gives CASSIRGQDTGELFF.